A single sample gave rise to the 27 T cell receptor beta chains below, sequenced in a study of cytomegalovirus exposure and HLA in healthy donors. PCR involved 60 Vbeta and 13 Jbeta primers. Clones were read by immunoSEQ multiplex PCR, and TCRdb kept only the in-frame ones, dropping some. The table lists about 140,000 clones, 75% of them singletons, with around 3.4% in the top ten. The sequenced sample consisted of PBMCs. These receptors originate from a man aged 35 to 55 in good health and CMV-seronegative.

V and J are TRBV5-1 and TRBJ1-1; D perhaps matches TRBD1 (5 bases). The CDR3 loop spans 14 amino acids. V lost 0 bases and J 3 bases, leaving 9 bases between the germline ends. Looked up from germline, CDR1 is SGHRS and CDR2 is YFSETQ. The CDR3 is CASSLGVGDTEAFF. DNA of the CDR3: TGCGCCAGCAGCTTGGGTGTAGGGGACACTGAAGCTTTCTTT. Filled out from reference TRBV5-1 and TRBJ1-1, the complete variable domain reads KAGVTQTPRYLIKTRGQQVTLSCSPISGHRSVSWYQQTPGQGLQFLFEYFSETQRNKGNFPGRFSGRQFSNSRSEMNVSTLELGDSALYLCASSLGVGDTEAFFGQGTRLTVV.

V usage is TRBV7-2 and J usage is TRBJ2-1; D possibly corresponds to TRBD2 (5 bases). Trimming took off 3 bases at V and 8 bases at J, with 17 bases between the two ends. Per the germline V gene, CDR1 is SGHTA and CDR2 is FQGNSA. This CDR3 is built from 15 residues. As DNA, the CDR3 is TGTGCCAGCAGCTTTGGGAGCGGCTTAGCACATGAGCAGTTCTTC. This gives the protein CASSFGSGLAHEQFF.

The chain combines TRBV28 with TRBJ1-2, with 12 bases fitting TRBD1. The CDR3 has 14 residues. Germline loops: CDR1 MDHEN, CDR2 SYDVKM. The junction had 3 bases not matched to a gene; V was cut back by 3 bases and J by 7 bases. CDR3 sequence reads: CASSLGQGASGYTF. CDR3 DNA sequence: TGTGCCAGCAGTTTGGGACAGGGGGCTAGTGGCTACACCTTC.

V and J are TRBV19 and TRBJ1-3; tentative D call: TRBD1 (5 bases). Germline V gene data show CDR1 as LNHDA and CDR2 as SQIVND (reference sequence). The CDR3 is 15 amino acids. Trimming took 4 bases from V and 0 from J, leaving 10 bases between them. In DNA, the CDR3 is TGTGCCAGTAGTACTGACAGAAACTCTGGAAACACCATATATTTT. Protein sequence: CASSTDRNSGNTIYF.

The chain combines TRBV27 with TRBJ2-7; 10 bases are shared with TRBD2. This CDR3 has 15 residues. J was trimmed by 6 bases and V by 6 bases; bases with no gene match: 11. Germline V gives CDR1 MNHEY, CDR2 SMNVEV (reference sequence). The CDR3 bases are TGTGCCAGCAGCCAAACTAGCGGGGATCTTTTCGAGCAGTACTTC. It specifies CASSQTSGDLFEQYF.

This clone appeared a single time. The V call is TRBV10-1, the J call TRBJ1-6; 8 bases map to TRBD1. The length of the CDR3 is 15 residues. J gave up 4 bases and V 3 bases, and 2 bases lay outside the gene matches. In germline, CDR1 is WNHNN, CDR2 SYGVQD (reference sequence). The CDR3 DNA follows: TGCGCCAGCAGTGACCAGGGGGCATATAATTCACCCCTCCACTTT. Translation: CASSDQGAYNSPLHF.

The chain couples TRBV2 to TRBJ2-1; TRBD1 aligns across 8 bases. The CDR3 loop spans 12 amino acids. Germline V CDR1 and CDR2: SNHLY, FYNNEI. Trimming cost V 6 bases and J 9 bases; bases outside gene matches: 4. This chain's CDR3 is CASRGTGTEQFF. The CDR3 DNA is TGTGCCAGCAGGGGGACAGGTACTGAGCAGTTCTTC.

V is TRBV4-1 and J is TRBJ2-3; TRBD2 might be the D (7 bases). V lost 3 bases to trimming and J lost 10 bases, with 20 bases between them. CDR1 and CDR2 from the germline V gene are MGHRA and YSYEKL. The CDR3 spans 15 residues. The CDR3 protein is CASSQPLKGGFSQYF. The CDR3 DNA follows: TGCGCCAGCAGCCAGCCCTTAAAGGGGGGGTTCTCGCAGTATTTT.

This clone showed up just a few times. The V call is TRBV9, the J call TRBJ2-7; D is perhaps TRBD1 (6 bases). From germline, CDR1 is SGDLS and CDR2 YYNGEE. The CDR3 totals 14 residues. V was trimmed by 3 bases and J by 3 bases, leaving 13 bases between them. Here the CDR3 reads CASSAGQFNYEQYF. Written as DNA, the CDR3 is TGTGCCAGCAGCGCAGGACAGTTTAACTACGAGCAGTACTTC.

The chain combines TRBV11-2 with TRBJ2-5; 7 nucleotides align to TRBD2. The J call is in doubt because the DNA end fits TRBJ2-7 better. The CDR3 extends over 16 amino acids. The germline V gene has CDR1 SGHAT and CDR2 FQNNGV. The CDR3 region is CASSPLGGLASYEQYF. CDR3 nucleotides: TGTGCCAGCAGCCCACTGGGAGGGTTAGCGTCCTACGAGCAGTACTTC.

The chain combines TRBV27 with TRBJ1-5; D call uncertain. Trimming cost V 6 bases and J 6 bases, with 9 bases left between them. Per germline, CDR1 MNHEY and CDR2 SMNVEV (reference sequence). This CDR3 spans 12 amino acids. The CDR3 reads CASRGEGQPQHF. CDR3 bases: TGTGCCAGCAGAGGAGAGGGTCAGCCCCAGCATTTT.

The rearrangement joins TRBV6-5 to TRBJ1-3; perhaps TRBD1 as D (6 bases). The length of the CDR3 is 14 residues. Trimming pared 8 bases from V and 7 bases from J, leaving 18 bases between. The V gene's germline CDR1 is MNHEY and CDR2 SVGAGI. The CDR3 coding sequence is TGTGCCAGCGGTCTACAGGGTCTGGGGAACACCATATATTTT. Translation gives CASGLQGLGNTIYF.

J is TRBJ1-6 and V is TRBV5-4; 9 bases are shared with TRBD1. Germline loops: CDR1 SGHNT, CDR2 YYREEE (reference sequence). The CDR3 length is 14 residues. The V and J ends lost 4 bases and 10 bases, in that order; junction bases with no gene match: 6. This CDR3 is CASSPGQGWSPLHF. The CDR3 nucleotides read TGTGCCAGCAGCCCGGGACAGGGTTGGTCACCCCTCCACTTT.

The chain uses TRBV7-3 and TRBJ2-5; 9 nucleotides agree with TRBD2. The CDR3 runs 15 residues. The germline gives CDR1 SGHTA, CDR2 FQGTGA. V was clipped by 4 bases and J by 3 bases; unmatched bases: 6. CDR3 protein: CASSSLGGGEETQYF. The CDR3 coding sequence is TGTGCCAGCAGCTCCCTGGGCGGGGGGGAAGAGACCCAGTACTTC.

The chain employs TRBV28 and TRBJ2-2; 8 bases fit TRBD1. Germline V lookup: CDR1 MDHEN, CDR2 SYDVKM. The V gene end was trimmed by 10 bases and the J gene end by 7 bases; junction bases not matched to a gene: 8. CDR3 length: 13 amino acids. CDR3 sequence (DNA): TGTGCCACCCCGGACAGGGCCAGCGGGGAGCTGTTTTTT. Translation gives CATPDRASGELFF.

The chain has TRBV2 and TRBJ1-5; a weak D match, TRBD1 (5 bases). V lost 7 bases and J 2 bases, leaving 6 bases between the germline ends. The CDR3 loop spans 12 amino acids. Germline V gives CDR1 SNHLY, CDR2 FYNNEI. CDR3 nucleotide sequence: TGTGCCAGCACGACAGGCAATCAGCCCCAGCATTTT. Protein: CASTTGNQPQHF. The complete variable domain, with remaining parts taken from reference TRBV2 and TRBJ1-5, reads EPEVTQTPSHQVTQMGQEVILRCVPISNHLYFYWYRQILGQKVEFLVSFYNNEISEKSEIFDDQFSVERPDGSNFTLKIRSTKLEDSAMYFCASTTGNQPQHFGDGTRLSIL.

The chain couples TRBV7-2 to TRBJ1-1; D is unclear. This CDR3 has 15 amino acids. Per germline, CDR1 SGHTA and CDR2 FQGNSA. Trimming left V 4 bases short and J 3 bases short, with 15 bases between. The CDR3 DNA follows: TGTGCCAGCAGCTCGGTAACTTCAGGTTACACTGAAGCTTTCTTT. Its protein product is CASSSVTSGYTEAFF. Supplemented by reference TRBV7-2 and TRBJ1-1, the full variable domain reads GAGVSQSPSNKVTEKGKDVELRCDPISGHTALYWYRQSLGQGLEFLIYFQGNSAPDKSGLPSDRFSAERTGGSVSTLTIQRTQQEDSAVYLCASSSVTSGYTEAFFGQGTRLTVV.

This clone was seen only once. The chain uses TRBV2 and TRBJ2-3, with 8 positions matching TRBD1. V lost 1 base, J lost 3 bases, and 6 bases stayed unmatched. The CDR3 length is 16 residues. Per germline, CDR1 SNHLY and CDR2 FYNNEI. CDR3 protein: CASSEGRGQWTDTQYF. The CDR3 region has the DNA TGTGCCAGCAGTGAAGGCAGGGGGCAATGGACAGATACGCAGTATTTT.

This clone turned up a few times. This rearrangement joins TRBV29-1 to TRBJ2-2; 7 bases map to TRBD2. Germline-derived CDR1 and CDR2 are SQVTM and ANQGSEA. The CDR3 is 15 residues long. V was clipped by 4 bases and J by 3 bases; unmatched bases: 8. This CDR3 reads CSVGGRGRYTGELFF. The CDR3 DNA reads TGCAGCGTTGGTGGGCGGGGGAGATACACCGGGGAGCTGTTTTTT.

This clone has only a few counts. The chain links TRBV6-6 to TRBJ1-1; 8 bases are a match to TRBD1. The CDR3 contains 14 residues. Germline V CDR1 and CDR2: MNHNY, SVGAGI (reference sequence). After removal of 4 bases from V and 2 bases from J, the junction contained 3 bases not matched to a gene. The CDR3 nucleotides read TGTGCCAGCAGTTTGGACAGGGCAAACACTGAAGCTTTCTTT. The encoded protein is CASSLDRANTEAFF.

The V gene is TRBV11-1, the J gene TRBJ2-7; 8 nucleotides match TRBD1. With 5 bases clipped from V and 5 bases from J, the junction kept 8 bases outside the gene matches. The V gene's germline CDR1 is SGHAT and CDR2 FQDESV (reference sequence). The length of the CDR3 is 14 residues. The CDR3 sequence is CASSNRGFRDEQYF. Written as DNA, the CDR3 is TGTGCCAGCAGCAACAGGGGGTTTCGAGACGAGCAGTACTTC.

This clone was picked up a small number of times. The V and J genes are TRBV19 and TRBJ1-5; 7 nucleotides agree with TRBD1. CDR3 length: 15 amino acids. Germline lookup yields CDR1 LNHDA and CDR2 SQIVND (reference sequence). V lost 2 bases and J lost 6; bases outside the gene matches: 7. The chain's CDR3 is CASSIQAGGSQPQHF. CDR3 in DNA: TGTGCCAGTAGTATACAGGCAGGGGGTAGTCAGCCCCAGCATTTT.

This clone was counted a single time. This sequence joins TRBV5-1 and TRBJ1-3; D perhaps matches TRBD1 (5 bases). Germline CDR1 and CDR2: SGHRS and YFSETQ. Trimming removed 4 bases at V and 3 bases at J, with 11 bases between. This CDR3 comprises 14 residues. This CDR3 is CASSVTGFGNTIYF. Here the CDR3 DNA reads TGCGCCAGCAGCGTCACAGGTTTTGGAAACACCATATATTTT.

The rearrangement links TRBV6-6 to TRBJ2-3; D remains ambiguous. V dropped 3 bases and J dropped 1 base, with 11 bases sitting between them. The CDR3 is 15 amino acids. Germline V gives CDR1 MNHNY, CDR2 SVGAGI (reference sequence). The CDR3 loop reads CASSYQPLGTDTQYF. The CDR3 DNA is TGTGCCAGCAGTTATCAACCTCTAGGCACAGATACGCAGTATTTT.

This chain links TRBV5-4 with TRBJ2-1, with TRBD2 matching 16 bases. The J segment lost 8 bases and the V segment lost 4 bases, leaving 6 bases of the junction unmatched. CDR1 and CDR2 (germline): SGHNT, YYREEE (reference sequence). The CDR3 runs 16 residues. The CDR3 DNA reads TGTGCCAGCAGCGGGGAGGGACTAGCGGGGGGGCATGAGCAGTTCTTC. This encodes CASSGEGLAGGHEQFF.

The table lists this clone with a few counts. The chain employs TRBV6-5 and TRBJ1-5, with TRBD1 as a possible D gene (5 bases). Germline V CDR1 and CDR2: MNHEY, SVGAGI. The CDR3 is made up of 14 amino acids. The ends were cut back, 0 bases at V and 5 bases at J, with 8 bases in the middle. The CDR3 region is CASSYSGGYQPQHF. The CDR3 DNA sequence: TGTGCCAGCAGTTACTCCGGGGGGTATCAGCCCCAGCATTTT.

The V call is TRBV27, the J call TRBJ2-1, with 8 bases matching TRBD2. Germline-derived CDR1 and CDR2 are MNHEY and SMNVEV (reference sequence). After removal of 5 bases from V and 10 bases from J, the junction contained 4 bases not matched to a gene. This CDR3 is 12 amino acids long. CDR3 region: CASSNAGGEQFF. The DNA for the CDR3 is TGTGCCAGCAGTAACGCGGGGGGCGAGCAGTTCTTC.